This TCR beta chain was documented in a study of T-cell memory formation after mild COVID-19. Losses at the gene ends were 5 bases for V and 8 bases for J; bases not matched to a gene: 8. Germline V CDR1 and CDR2: ENHRY, SYGVKD. The CDR3 loop spans 16 amino acids. After 5'RACE with constant-segment primers, TCR alpha and TCR beta cDNA libraries carrying sample barcodes and UMIs were obtained. TCRdb passed the 5' RACE reads through MiXCR, listing each CDR3 protein once. The sample consists of roughly 300,000 distinct CDR3 sequences, 7% to 10% of them appearing once. Comments on this clonotype: The target antigen is unknown.

Study results and caveats: Second-wave clones that peaked on day 37 lacked confirmed SARS-CoV-2 specificity. The main location of contracting CD4+ clones was CM and EM, and that of contracting CD8+ clones was EMRA. Day 15 to 85 contractors were CD4/CD8 balanced; later expanders leaned CD4+.

J is TRBJ1-6 and V is TRBV10-3; 11 bases fit TRBD1. The receptor was derived from a man between 18 and 35 years old who had mild COVID-19 (a few samples of this study predate the infection). Cell type and time point are not known. The specimen was PBMCs or a T cell subset sorted from them (not recorded which). As DNA, the CDR3 is TGTGCCATCAGTACCGGAGGGACAGGGGGACATTCACCCCTCCACTTT. Translated, it gives CAISTGGTGGHSPLHF.